Listed below are T cell receptor beta chains from one sample, sequenced in a study of beta chain features in type 1 diabetes. The method was immunoSEQ multiplex PCR; TCRdb's version includes in-frame clones alone and lacks a portion of them. Found here are 350,000 to 400,000 clones, more than 13% of them singletons; the top ten hold about 0.02%. The sequenced sample was naive CD4+ T cells from blood. The receptors derive from a woman younger than 35 in good health. CDR3s include the opening cysteine and the closing phenylalanine or tryptophan. A D gene is named only where the DNA matches it firmly. Expanded clones are given a class, and other clones once, few, many or no size at all.

J: TRBJ2-5
V: TRBV28
size: few
D: -
CDR3: CASIQATSRAQYF
DNA: TGTGCCAGCATCCAAGCCACCAGTCGGGCCCAGTACTTC

J: TRBJ2-1
V: TRBV9
size: -
D: -
CDR3: CASSQLLQNNEQFF
DNA: TGTGCCAGCAGTCAACTACTACAAAACAATGAGCAGTTCTTC

J: TRBJ2-7
V: TRBV18
size: few
D: -
CDR3: CASSPGGLYEQYF
DNA: TGTGCCAGCTCACCGGGGGGTTTATACGAGCAGTACTTC

J: TRBJ2-5
V: TRBV9
size: -
D: TRBD1
CDR3: CASSVGQGKTQYF
DNA: TGTGCCAGCAGCGTAGGACAGGGAAAGACCCAGTACTTC

J: TRBJ1-1
V: TRBV29-1
size: few
D: -
CDR3: CSVEVGGRGTEAFF
DNA: TGCAGCGTTGAAGTTGGGGGCCGGGGCACTGAAGCTTTCTTT

J: TRBJ2-7
V: TRBV30
size: -
D: TRBD1
CDR3: CAWSQGPTGVSYEQYF
DNA: TGTGCCTGGAGTCAAGGCCCGACAGGGGTCTCCTACGAGCAGTACTTC

J: TRBJ2-3
V: TRBV29-1
size: -
D: -
CDR3: CSVEEAALSTDTQYF
DNA: TGCAGCGTTGAAGAAGCGGCTTTAAGCACAGATACGCAGTATTTT

J: TRBJ2-1
V: TRBV27
size: -
D: TRBD1
CDR3: CASSAGQGRDEQFF
DNA: TGTGCCAGCAGTGCCGGACAGGGGAGGGATGAGCAGTTCTTC

J: TRBJ1-1
V: TRBV28
size: -
D: TRBD1
CDR3: CASSFRGRELNTEAFF
DNA: TGTGCCAGCAGTTTCAGGGGGCGGGAACTGAACACTGAAGCTTTCTTT

J: TRBJ1-1
V: TRBV9
size: few
D: -
CDR3: CASSAQGGTEAFF
DNA: TGTGCCAGCAGCGCCCAGGGCGGCACTGAAGCTTTCTTT

J: TRBJ1-1
V: TRBV7-6
size: few
D: -
CDR3: CASSLQGNTEAFF
DNA: TGTGCCAGCAGCTTACAGGGGAACACTGAAGCTTTCTTT

J: TRBJ2-1
V: TRBV9
size: -
D: -
CDR3: CASSVEGAGTVYNEQFF
DNA: TGTGCCAGCAGCGTAGAGGGGGCGGGAACGGTCTACAATGAGCAGTTCTTC

J: TRBJ2-2
V: TRBV29-1
size: -
D: TRBD2
CDR3: CSVAGTSGRGVGELFF
DNA: TGCAGCGTGGCCGGGACTAGCGGGAGAGGGGTCGGGGAGCTGTTTTTT

J: TRBJ1-2
V: TRBV7-9
size: -
D: TRBD1
CDR3: CASSLDRGYGYTF
DNA: TGTGCCAGCAGCTTGGACAGGGGCTATGGCTACACCTTC

J: TRBJ2-2
V: TRBV28
size: few
D: TRBD2
CDR3: CASSSWTSPAGELFF
DNA: TGTGCCAGCAGTTCATGGACTAGCCCGGCCGGGGAGCTGTTTTTT

J: TRBJ2-1
V: TRBV7-3
size: -
D: TRBD2
CDR3: CASSDISGAYNEQFF
DNA: TGTGCCAGCAGCGATATTAGCGGGGCTTACAATGAGCAGTTCTTC

J: TRBJ2-1
V: TRBV19
size: few
D: TRBD2
CDR3: CASSTSGRAYEQFF
DNA: TGTGCCAGTAGCACTAGCGGGAGGGCCTATGAGCAGTTCTTC

J: TRBJ2-7
V: TRBV28
size: -
D: TRBD2
CDR3: CASSLASGYYEQYF
DNA: TGTGCCAGCAGTTTGGCTAGCGGTTACTACGAGCAGTACTTC

J: TRBJ2-5
V: TRBV4-3
size: -
D: TRBD2
CDR3: CASSPSGLAEETQYF
DNA: TGCGCCAGCAGCCCCTCCGGACTAGCGGAAGAGACCCAGTACTTC

J: TRBJ2-3
V: TRBV11-3
size: few
D: -
CDR3: CASSLDRVDTQYF
DNA: TGTGCCAGCAGCTTAGATCGCGTAGATACGCAGTATTTT

J: TRBJ2-3
V: TRBV7-2
size: few
D: TRBD2
CDR3: CASSLGPAGGPDTQYF
DNA: TGTGCCAGCAGCTTAGGGCCAGCGGGAGGGCCGGATACGCAGTATTTT

J: TRBJ2-5
V: TRBV5-4
size: few
D: -
CDR3: CASSRDTKETQYF
DNA: TGTGCCAGCAGCCGGGACACTAAAGAGACCCAGTACTTC

J: TRBJ2-1
V: TRBV28
size: -
D: -
CDR3: CASSLLGVGDFLSSYNEQFF
DNA: TGTGCCAGCAGTTTATTGGGTGTAGGGGACTTCCTGAGCTCCTACAATGAGCAGTTCTTC

J: TRBJ2-7
V: TRBV5-1
size: few
D: TRBD1
CDR3: CASSYGQGAYEQYF
DNA: TGCGCCAGCAGTTATGGACAGGGGGCCTACGAGCAGTACTTC

J: TRBJ2-7
V: TRBV30
size: -
D: -
CDR3: CAWSNLEGEYF
DNA: TGTGCCTGGAGTAACCTAGAAGGAGAGTACTTC

J: TRBJ2-1
V: TRBV29-1
size: few
D: -
CDR3: CSVAEYNEQFF
DNA: TGCAGCGTTGCCGAGTACAATGAGCAGTTCTTC

J: TRBJ2-1
V: TRBV29-1
size: few
D: -
CDR3: CSVSGLFGRVEQFF
DNA: TGCAGCGTTTCGGGACTTTTTGGGCGGGTGGAGCAGTTCTTC

J: TRBJ1-5
V: TRBV18
size: few
D: -
CDR3: CASSPGLESNQPQHF
DNA: TGTGCCAGCTCACCAGGGCTGGAAAGCAATCAGCCCCAGCATTTT

J: TRBJ1-1
V: TRBV7-9
size: -
D: TRBD1
CDR3: CASSPDRVGTEAFF
DNA: TGTGCCAGCAGCCCGGACAGGGTCGGAACTGAAGCTTTCTTT

J: TRBJ2-3
V: TRBV30
size: few
D: -
CDR3: CAWTAGTDTQYF
DNA: TGTGCCTGGACCGCAGGGACAGATACGCAGTATTTT

J: TRBJ1-1
V: TRBV29-1
size: few
D: -
CDR3: CSVVLQGNTEAFF
DNA: TGCAGCGTTGTGCTCCAGGGGAACACTGAAGCTTTCTTT

J: TRBJ2-2
V: TRBV11-3
size: few
D: -
CDR3: CASSPTRDGGELFF
DNA: TGTGCCAGCAGCCCTACTAGGGATGGCGGGGAGCTGTTTTTT

J: TRBJ2-7
V: TRBV29-1
size: -
D: -
CDR3: CSVGDTDSYEQYF
DNA: TGCAGCGTTGGGGACACCGACTCCTACGAGCAGTACTTC

J: TRBJ1-5
V: TRBV28
size: -
D: TRBD1
CDR3: CASSLYDRVGQPQHF
DNA: TGTGCCAGCAGTTTGTACGACAGGGTGGGTCAGCCCCAGCATTTT

J: TRBJ1-2
V: TRBV2
size: -
D: -
CDR3: CASSEARANYGYTF
DNA: TGTGCCAGCAGTGAAGCGCGGGCTAACTATGGCTACACCTTC

J: TRBJ2-2
V: TRBV9
size: -
D: TRBD2
CDR3: CASSSGVTAGGPAGELFF
DNA: TGTGCCAGCAGCTCAGGGGTCACAGCGGGAGGGCCGGCCGGGGAGCTGTTTTTT

J: TRBJ2-1
V: TRBV4-3
size: -
D: TRBD2
CDR3: CASSQDISLLAGLSSYNEQFF
DNA: TGCGCCAGCAGCCAAGATATCTCATTACTAGCGGGACTCAGCTCCTACAATGAGCAGTTCTTC

J: TRBJ1-5
V: TRBV29-1
size: few
D: -
CDR3: CSVLTAPNQPQHF
DNA: TGCAGCGTTTTGACAGCTCCGAATCAGCCCCAGCATTTT

J: TRBJ1-3
V: TRBV18
size: -
D: -
CDR3: CASSLSEDSGNTIYF
DNA: TGTGCCAGCTCACTCTCAGAGGACTCTGGAAACACCATATATTTT

J: TRBJ2-2
V: TRBV29-1
size: -
D: TRBD1
CDR3: CSVGPRDRGDTGELFF
DNA: TGCAGCGTTGGGCCCCGGGACAGGGGGGACACCGGGGAGCTGTTTTTT

J: TRBJ2-7
V: TRBV16
size: few
D: TRBD2
CDR3: CASSQLGGRASYEQYF
DNA: TGTGCCAGCAGCCAATTAGGAGGGAGGGCCTCCTACGAGCAGTACTTC

J: TRBJ2-1
V: TRBV18
size: -
D: -
CDR3: CASSEQGYNEQFF
DNA: TGTGCCAGCTCAGAACAGGGATACAATGAGCAGTTCTTC